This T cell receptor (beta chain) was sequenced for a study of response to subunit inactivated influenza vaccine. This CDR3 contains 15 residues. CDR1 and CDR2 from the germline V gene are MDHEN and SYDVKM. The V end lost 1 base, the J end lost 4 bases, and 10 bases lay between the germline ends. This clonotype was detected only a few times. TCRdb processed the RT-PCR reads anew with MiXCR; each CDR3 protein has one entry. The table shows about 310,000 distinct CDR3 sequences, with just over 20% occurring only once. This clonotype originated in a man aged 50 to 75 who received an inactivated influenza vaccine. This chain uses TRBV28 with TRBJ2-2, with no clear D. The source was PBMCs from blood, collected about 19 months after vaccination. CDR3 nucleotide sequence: TGTGCCAGCAGTTTATCATCTCCCGCCACCGGGGAGCTGTTTTTT. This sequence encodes CASSLSSPATGELFF.